This TCR beta chain was sequenced during a study of T cell responses to AZD1222 COVID-19 vaccine. Points on this clone: Its antigen is unknown.

TCRdb's table, derived via immunoSEQ multiplex PCR, lists solely in-frame clones and lacks some. The data show 150,000 to 200,000 clones, with approximately 90% seen just once and 3.6% held by the top ten. Study-wide results and caveats: Researchers took repertoire samples only after the peak T cell response had come. Spike-specific TCR depth and breadth grew after two AZD1222 doses. Among vaccine-associated CD4 TCRs, coverage spanned spike, with dominance at 160-218 and 743-854.

The CDR3 consists of 13 residues. V lost 5 bases and J lost 1, with 6 bases in between. The specimen comprised peripheral blood, sampled 28 days after the second dose of the MenACWY control vaccine. The V gene is TRBV12-3 or TRBV12-4, the J gene TRBJ2-4; the D gene is possibly TRBD1 (5 bases). This TCR came from an adult who received the MenACWY meningococcal vaccine as a control. CDR3 nucleotide sequence: TGTGCCAGCAGTACAGGCGCCAAAAACATTCAGTACTTC. Translation gives CASSTGAKNIQYF.